The clone carrying this T cell receptor beta chain occurred many times. Antigen: not known. The sample belongs to a study of regulatory T cells in long-lasting Graves disease. Time point meaning: persistent/refractory GD, antithyroid drugs over 5 years with positive TRAb. Following extraction of RNA from PBMCs, that RNA was used to make the TCR library. Graves' disease diagnoses used American Thyroid Association guidelines. Libraries of TCR beta came from iRepertoire HTBI primers plus Arm-PCR of CDR3 regions. TCRdb reanalysed the multiplex PCR reads using MiXCR and keeps one entry per CDR3 protein. This repertoire shows approximately 400,000 distinct CDR3 sequences, about a quarter found once; its top ten account for approximately 26%. Looked up from germline, CDR1 is MNHNS and CDR2 is SASEGT. The CDR3 is made up of 14 amino acids. V dropped 5 bases and J dropped 4 bases, with 14 bases sitting between them.

Findings of the study overall: Whereas around 970 public clonotypes were shared by new patients, persistent patients shared more, at a few thousand. The study found lower TCR diversity in persistent Graves' patients than in newly diagnosed ones.

The source material was peripheral blood mononuclear cells (PBMCs), sampled when the disease was refractory, from a patient treated with antithyroid drugs. This sequence originates from a female donor with Graves disease. This chain joins TRBV6-1 and TRBJ2-5, with D perhaps TRBD2 (6 bases). This CDR3 reads CASSLAMLVETQYF. In DNA, the CDR3 is TGTGCCAGCAGTCTAGCGATGTTGGTAGAGACCCAGTACTTC.